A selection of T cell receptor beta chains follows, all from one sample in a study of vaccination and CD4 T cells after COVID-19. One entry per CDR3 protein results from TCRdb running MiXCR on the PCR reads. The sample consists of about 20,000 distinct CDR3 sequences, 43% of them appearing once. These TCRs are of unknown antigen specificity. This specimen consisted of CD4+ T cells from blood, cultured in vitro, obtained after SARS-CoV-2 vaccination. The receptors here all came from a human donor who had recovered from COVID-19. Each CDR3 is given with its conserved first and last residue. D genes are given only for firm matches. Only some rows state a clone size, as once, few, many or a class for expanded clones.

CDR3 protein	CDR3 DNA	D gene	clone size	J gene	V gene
CASSRQGGITEAFF	TGTGCCAGCAGCCGACAGGGGGGGATTACAGAAGCTTTCTTT	TRBD1	.	TRBJ1-1	TRBV7-9
CASSSDRDARRTF	TGTGCCAGCAGTTCCGATCGGGACGCCCGAAGGACCTTC	.	.	TRBJ1-2	TRBV2
CASSESLGLPGANVLTF	TGTGCCAGCAGTGAAAGTCTGGGGCTCCCTGGGGCCAACGTCCTGACTTTC	.	few	TRBJ2-6	TRBV6-1
CASSVGLDTQYF	TGTGCCAGCAGCGTAGGGTTAGATACGCAGTATTTT	.	.	TRBJ2-3	TRBV9
CSARDPSGRTQETQYF	TGCAGTGCTAGAGATCCTAGCGGGAGGACTCAAGAGACCCAGTACTTC	TRBD2	few	TRBJ2-5	TRBV20-1
CASSLGLAYYEQYF	TGTGCCAGCAGCTTAGGTCTAGCGTACTACGAGCAGTACTTC	.	once	TRBJ2-7	TRBV7-4
CASSEFGTPYEQYF	TGTGCCAGCAGTGAATTTGGGACACCCTACGAGCAGTACTTC	.	.	TRBJ2-7	TRBV25-1
CASVENTEAFF	TGTGCCAGCGTAGAGAACACTGAAGCTTTCTTT	.	few	TRBJ1-1	TRBV27
CASSGSSYEQYF	TGTGCCAGCAGTGGGTCCTCCTACGAGCAGTACTTC	.	.	TRBJ2-7	TRBV11-2
CSAYSSGRVSEQFF	TGCAGCGCCTACTCTAGCGGGAGAGTTAGTGAGCAGTTCTTC	TRBD2	few	TRBJ2-1	TRBV20-1
CASSFSGKAFF	TGTGCCAGCAGCTTCTCAGGGAAAGCTTTCTTT	.	.	TRBJ1-1	TRBV7-9
CASSSGGLAGGYFTDTQYF	TGTGCCAGCAGCTCGGGCGGACTAGCGGGGGGGTACTTCACAGATACGCAGTATTTT	TRBD2	few	TRBJ2-3	TRBV7-9
CSAWMGQEGQPQHF	TGCAGTGCGTGGATGGGACAGGAAGGTCAGCCCCAGCATTTT	TRBD1	few	TRBJ1-5	TRBV20-1
CSARDVTGGAPSYNSPLHF	TGCAGTGCTAGAGATGTAACAGGGGGCGCCCCCTCCTATAATTCACCCCTCCACTTT	TRBD1	few	TRBJ1-6	TRBV20-1
CASSYSTGAITEAFF	TGTGCCAGCAGTTACTCGACAGGGGCGATAACTGAAGCTTTCTTT	TRBD1	.	TRBJ1-1	TRBV6-5
CASSFTEGAGETQYF	TGTGCCAGCAGTTTTACGGAGGGGGCAGGAGAGACCCAGTACTTC	.	once	TRBJ2-5	TRBV12-3/TRBV12-4
CATSRDGSRDPYNSPLHF	TGTGCCACCAGCAGAGATGGGAGCAGGGATCCCTATAATTCACCCCTCCACTTT	.	few	TRBJ1-6	TRBV15
CASKSGAANSPLHF	TGTGCCAGCAAATCCGGGGCGGCAAATTCACCCCTCCACTTT	.	.	TRBJ1-6	TRBV19
CSARVMPMEAFF	TGCAGTGCTAGAGTTATGCCGATGGAAGCTTTCTTT	.	.	TRBJ1-1	TRBV20-1
CSAEELGGLDTDTQYF	TGCAGTGCCGAAGAATTGGGGGGACTAGACACAGATACGCAGTATTTT	TRBD2	medium-sized	TRBJ2-3	TRBV20-1
CASSYKNTEAFF	TGTGCCAGCAGTTACAAGAACACTGAAGCTTTCTTT	.	few	TRBJ1-1	TRBV6-5
CASSPTGQEKAYEQYF	TGTGCCAGCAGTCCAACCGGACAGGAGAAGGCCTACGAGCAGTACTTC	TRBD1	few	TRBJ2-7	TRBV27
CSAPRTVNTYEQYF	TGCAGTGCTCCGCGGACAGTGAATACCTACGAGCAGTACTTC	.	few	TRBJ2-7	TRBV20-1
CSASSTTVRETQYF	TGCAGTGCTAGCTCTACCACCGTGCGGGAGACCCAGTACTTC	.	few	TRBJ2-5	TRBV20-1
CASTPQGAPDRQYF	TGTGCCAGCACCCCCCAGGGGGCGCCTGATAGGCAGTATTTT	TRBD1	.	TRBJ2-3	TRBV6-1
CASSLEWGDREARAFF	TGTGCCAGCAGCCTCGAGTGGGGGGACAGGGAGGCAAGAGCTTTCTTT	TRBD1	.	TRBJ1-1	TRBV11-3
CASTRTETYEQYF	TGTGCCAGCACTCGGACCGAGACCTACGAGCAGTACTTC	.	.	TRBJ2-7	TRBV6-1
CASSIDQDYDNEQFF	TGTGCCAGTAGTATAGACCAGGATTACGACAATGAGCAGTTCTTC	.	.	TRBJ2-1	TRBV19
CASTHYGTDGYTF	TGTGCCAGTACCCACTACGGGACAGATGGCTACACCTTC	TRBD1	few	TRBJ1-2	TRBV19
CASSLVGGDAAFF	TGTGCCAGCAGCTTAGTCGGAGGGGATGCAGCTTTCTTT	.	.	TRBJ1-1	TRBV7-2
CASSLPGVRYGYTF	TGTGCCAGTTCCCTCCCAGGGGTGCGGTATGGCTACACCTTC	.	.	TRBJ1-2	TRBV19
CAISEGDGSNYGYTF	TGTGCCATCAGTGAGGGGGACGGATCAAACTATGGCTACACCTTC	.	.	TRBJ1-2	TRBV10-3
CASSLDHEGLNSPLHF	TGTGCCAGCAGCTTAGATCATGAAGGACTGAATTCACCCCTCCACTTT	.	few	TRBJ1-6	TRBV11-3
CASSIGGQGVGTQYF	TGTGCCAGTAGTATAGGGGGACAGGGGGTTGGTACGCAGTATTTT	TRBD1	few	TRBJ2-3	TRBV19
CASSESRGGDGYTF	TGCGCCAGCAGTGAGTCGAGGGGGGGAGATGGCTACACCTTC	.	.	TRBJ1-2	TRBV10-1
CASSLQLAGVGTGELFF	TGTGCCAGCAGTTTACAACTAGCGGGAGTGGGCACCGGGGAGCTGTTTTTT	TRBD2	few	TRBJ2-2	TRBV27
CATRRGAQSTDTQYF	TGTGCCACCCGGAGGGGGGCCCAAAGCACAGATACGCAGTATTTT	.	few	TRBJ2-3	TRBV15
CACRGKNQPQHF	TGTGCCTGCAGGGGAAAGAATCAGCCCCAGCATTTT	.	.	TRBJ1-5	TRBV19
CASSTSLDEQYF	TGTGCCAGCAGCACGTCCCTGGACGAGCAGTACTTC	.	few	TRBJ2-7	TRBV7-8
CSARDWTGSTEAFF	TGCAGTGCTAGAGATTGGACAGGCAGTACTGAAGCTTTCTTT	TRBD1	few	TRBJ1-1	TRBV20-1
CASSPLVLAGGEQYF	TGTGCCAGCAGCCCCCTGGTGCTAGCGGGGGGCGAGCAGTACTTC	TRBD2	few	TRBJ2-7	TRBV6-1
CASVPRAGGPDTQYF	TGTGCCAGTGTGCCGAGGGCGGGAGGCCCAGATACGCAGTATTTT	TRBD2	.	TRBJ2-3	TRBV2
CASSYGRGLTDTQYF	TGTGCCAGCAGTTACGGTCGGGGGCTCACAGATACGCAGTATTTT	.	few	TRBJ2-3	TRBV6-5
CASTARLNTEAFF	TGTGCCAGCACAGCACGTCTGAACACTGAAGCTTTCTTT	.	few	TRBJ1-1	TRBV6-1
CASSRPGQGTDTQYF	TGTGCCAGTAGCCGACCGGGACAGGGGACAGATACGCAGTATTTT	TRBD1	.	TRBJ2-3	TRBV19
CASMLSRDRAGNTIYF	TGTGCCAGCATGCTAAGCCGGGACAGGGCCGGAAACACCATATATTTT	TRBD1	.	TRBJ1-3	TRBV6-1